This entry lists 24 T cell receptor beta chains sequenced from one sample in a study of monozygotic twins with inflammatory bowel disease. Reprocessing the 5' RACE reads, TCRdb reports a single entry for every CDR3 protein and omits DNA. The ten most abundant clones cover 5.6% of a sample with approximately 300,000 distinct CDR3 sequences. Sequencing was done on a sample of blood. All receptors derive from a human donor with ulcerative colitis or Crohn's disease, or a healthy co-twin of an affected twin (not recorded which).

The chain is built from TRBV7-3 and TRBJ2-2. This CDR3 comprises 13 residues. Germline V gene data show CDR1 as SGHTA and CDR2 as FQGTGA. The CDR3 loop is CASRRANTGELFF.

The V call is TRBV20-1, the J call TRBJ2-7; TCRdb's D gene call, TRBD1, goes unchecked for lack of DNA. This CDR3 has 14 amino acids. Germline-derived CDR1 and CDR2 are DFQATT and SNEGSKA (reference sequence). The CDR3 spells CSAREPDNYYEQYF.

The genes are TRBV20-1 and TRBJ2-4; absent DNA, TCRdb's TRBD1 call cannot be checked. The CDR3 has 14 amino acids. The germline V gene encodes CDR1 DFQATT and CDR2 SNEGSKA (reference sequence). This CDR3 is CSAPDRLAKNIQYF.

The V gene is TRBV7-9, the J gene TRBJ2-3; TCRdb indicates TRBD2, and absent DNA this call remains unverified. Germline V CDR1 and CDR2: SEHNR, FQNEAQ (reference sequence). This CDR3 spans 14 amino acids. The CDR3 here is CASSLAELAYTQYF.

The chain is built from TRBV6-4 and TRBJ1-1. This CDR3 comprises 13 residues. Per the germline V gene, CDR1 is MRHNA and CDR2 is SNTAGT. CDR3 sequence reads: CASSEQRNTEAFF.

The V and J genes are TRBV12-3 or TRBV12-4 and TRBJ2-1; the TRBD1 assignment by TCRdb is unverifiable without DNA. The CDR3 length is 14 residues. The CDR3 sequence is CASSYRQGRDEQFF.

The chain uses TRBV3-1 and TRBJ2-5; the TCRdb call, TRBD2, lacks DNA for checking. This CDR3 comprises 14 residues. The germline gives CDR1 LGHDT, CDR2 YNNKEL (reference sequence). The CDR3 protein is CASSRPTSQETQYF.

The V call is TRBV18, the J call TRBJ1-1. CDR1 KGHSH and CDR2 LQKENI come from the germline V gene. CDR3 length: 20 residues. Here the CDR3 reads CASSPPGRGLNVQGEIEAFF. The whole variable domain, remainder taken from reference TRBV18 and TRBJ1-1, is NAGVMQNPRHLVRRRGQEARLRCSPMKGHSHVYWYRQLPEEGLKFMVYLQKENIIDESGMPKERFSAEFPKEGPSILRIQQVVRGDSAAYFCASSPPGRGLNVQGEIEAFFGQGTRLTVV.

CDR3 loop: CASSLGTGSEKLFF. The V and J genes are TRBV5-1 and TRBJ1-4; TCRdb picks TRBD1, but there is no DNA to check that call. CDR1 and CDR2 from the germline V gene are SGHRS and YFSETQ. This CDR3 is 14 amino acids long.

The chain employs TRBV6-2 or TRBV6-3 and TRBJ1-1. From germline, CDR1 is MNHEY and CDR2 SVGEGT. The CDR3 runs to 14 residues. The CDR3 sequence is CASSYNSRNTEAFF.

V and J are TRBV12-3 or TRBV12-4 and TRBJ1-5; the D gene TCRdb calls, TRBD1, cannot be checked with no DNA. CDR3 length: 14 residues. CDR3 sequence: CASSLAGESQPQHF.

The CDR3 is CASTASGGVYEQYF. The chain joins TRBV18 to TRBJ2-7; absent DNA, TCRdb's TRBD2 call cannot be checked. Germline-derived CDR1 and CDR2 are KGHSH and LQKENI. This CDR3 comprises 14 residues.

V usage is TRBV12-3 or TRBV12-4 and J usage is TRBJ2-5; the D call of TRBD2 rests on TCRdb alone, since no DNA is present to check it. The CDR3 sequence is 18 residues long. CDR3: CASSSHASGRTQQETQYF.

The rearrangement links TRBV11-2 to TRBJ2-6; TCRdb indicates TRBD1, and absent DNA this call remains unverified. CDR1 SGHAT and CDR2 FQNNGV come from the germline V gene. This CDR3 spans 20 amino acids. CDR3: CASSSNLGQEGNSGANVLTF.

This chain links TRBV5-1 with TRBJ1-4. CDR1 and CDR2 from the germline V gene are SGHRS and YFSETQ. The CDR3 contains 16 residues. CDR3: CASSNRIEATNEKLFF.

The chain uses TRBV18 and TRBJ1-1. This CDR3 has 14 amino acids. The germline gives CDR1 KGHSH, CDR2 LQKENI. CDR3 amino acids: CASSPTVMNTEAFF.

The J gene is TRBJ2-3, the V gene TRBV27; TCRdb proposes TRBD1, but this gene call is untestable without DNA. The CDR3 contains 13 residues. Germline V gene lookup returns CDR1 MNHEY and CDR2 SMNVEV (reference sequence). The CDR3 spells CASSLGRDRMQYF.

The chain uses TRBV27 and TRBJ1-6. The CDR3 extends over 14 amino acids. Germline V gene lookup returns CDR1 MNHEY and CDR2 SMNVEV (reference sequence). The CDR3 spells CASSFSSDNSPLHF.

The chain links TRBV6-2 or TRBV6-3 to TRBJ1-1. This CDR3 spans 13 amino acids. Germline-derived CDR1 and CDR2 are MNHEY and SVGEGT. CDR3 residues: CASSPLRFLEAFF.

The chain links TRBV19 to TRBJ2-7; TCRdb indicates TRBD2, and absent DNA this call remains unverified. The CDR3 covers 15 residues. The germline V gene has CDR1 LNHDA and CDR2 SQIVND (reference sequence). The CDR3 is CASRAGTGVSYEQYF. The complete variable domain, with remaining parts taken from reference TRBV19 and TRBJ2-7, reads DGGITQSPKYLFRKEGQNVTLSCEQNLNHDAMYWYRQDPGQGLRLIYYSQIVNDFQKGDIAEGYSVSREKKESFPLTVTSAQKNPTAFYLCASRAGTGVSYEQYFGPGTRLTVT.

V gene TRBV20-1 combines with J gene TRBJ2-2. The CDR3 loop spans 12 amino acids. The V gene's germline CDR1 is DFQATT and CDR2 SNEGSKA (reference sequence). The CDR3 reads CSASGNTGELFF.

This chain connects TRBV28 to TRBJ1-3; the TCRdb call, TRBD1, lacks DNA for checking. The length of the CDR3 is 15 residues. From germline, CDR1 is MDHEN and CDR2 SYDVKM. The CDR3 protein is CASSRGTASGNTIYF. The full variable domain, completed using reference TRBV28 and TRBJ1-3, is DVKVTQSSRYLVKRTGEKVFLECVQDMDHENMFWYRQDPGLGLRLIYFSYDVKMKEKGDIPEGYSVSREKKERFSLILESASTNQTSMYLCASSRGTASGNTIYFGEGSWLTVV.

This chain uses TRBV12-3 or TRBV12-4 with TRBJ2-1; TCRdb's D gene call, TRBD2, goes unchecked for lack of DNA. CDR3 length equals 16 residues. The CDR3 loop reads CASRPFIQRIYNEQFF.

The chain joins TRBV6-5 to TRBJ2-5; the D call of TRBD1 rests on TCRdb alone, since no DNA is present to check it. The CDR3 is 14 residues long. Looked up from germline, CDR1 is MNHEY and CDR2 is SVGAGI. CDR3 amino acids: CASSSHRTQETQYF.